The present entry profiles one T cell receptor (beta chain) with its context. Its target is unknown. These data originate in a study of cytomegalovirus exposure and HLA in healthy donors. PCR used 60 Vbeta primers and 13 Jbeta primers. Libraries were prepared by immunoSEQ multiplex PCR; TCRdb keeps only in-frame clonotypes and omits some of them. The sample shows 95,000 to 150,000 clones, about four fifths of them seen only once. Study-level points and caveats: Reportedly, TCR beta sequences accurately predicted HLA-A and HLA-B alleles in most subjects. Cytomegalovirus association was listed for 170 or so TCR beta chains.

The trim removed 5 bases at V and 6 bases at J, leaving 9 bases unmatched. Germline V CDR1 and CDR2: SEHNR, FQNEAQ (reference sequence). The CDR3 runs to 17 residues. The sequence was collected from a female donor in good health and CMV-seropositive. This rearrangement joins TRBV7-9 to TRBJ2-1; TRBD2 matches 14 bases. Specimen: PBMCs. CDR3 nucleotide sequence: TGTGCCAGCAGCATTCGACTAGCGGGGGGGCCCGGCAATGAGCAGTTCTTC. Its translation is CASSIRLAGGPGNEQFF. The full variable domain, with the rest looked up from reference TRBV7-9 and TRBJ2-1, is DTGVSQNPRHKITKRGQNVTFRCDPISEHNRLYWYRQTLGQGPEFLTYFQNEAQLEKSRLLSDRFSAERPKGSFSTLEIQRTEQGDSAMYLCASSIRLAGGPGNEQFFGPGTRLTVL.